This entry features one T cell receptor beta chain sequence. This entry is derived from a study of beta chain features in type 1 diabetes. V shed 8 bases and J shed 3 bases, with 17 bases lying between them. CDR1 is MDHEN and CDR2 is SYDVKM in the germline V gene. The CDR3 has 15 residues. All of the isolated RNA was reverse transcribed, so expressed TCRB transcripts were sequenced. This table comes from immunoSEQ multiplex PCR, and its TCRdb copy is limited to in-frame clones, with some not included. Among 300,000 to 400,000 clones listed, 10% to 15% were seen once. Sequencing used naive CD4+ T cells from blood. The clonotype was recovered from a man younger than 30 in good health. The chain combines TRBV28 with TRBJ2-1; weak D call: TRBD2 (5 bases). CDR3 bases: TGTGCCAGCCGTGTTGGGAGTTTAGGCTACAATGAGCAGTTCTTC. Its translation: CASRVGSLGYNEQFF.